This T cell receptor beta chain was identified in a study of blood T cell repertoires in COVID-19. The overall study: COVID-19 samples collected from the United States, Italy and Spain covered acute and convalescent phases.

Seattle researchers signed up patients amid active infection and tracked them longitudinally. V dropped 5 bases and J dropped 3; count of bases not matched to a gene: 3. CDR3 size: 14 residues. Germline loops: CDR1 MNHEY, CDR2 SVGEGT. Authors' processing steps: For nucleated cells, counts were estimated from reference gene primer amplification. TCRdb's table, derived via immunoSEQ multiplex PCR, lists solely in-frame clones and lacks some. The V and J calls and the clone size are those of that table, but D and trimming were determined from the DNA. The sample holds over 150,000 clones, about 85% seen once.

The receptor's source is a man in his sixties with COVID-19, enrolled during active disease. Sequenced: peripheral blood. This rearrangement joins TRBV6-2 or TRBV6-3 to TRBJ2-7, with TRBD2 identical over 11 bases. CDR3 region: CASSPGTSGYEQYF. DNA of the CDR3: TGTGCCAGCAGTCCCGGGACTAGCGGCTACGAGCAGTACTTC.